A single sample is the source of the 3 T cell receptor beta chains below, sequenced in a study of shared clonotypes between healthy human individuals. CD8 cells regarded as naive lacked CD45RO, were positively chosen for CCR7, and omitted terminally differentiated effector memory CD45RA+ cells. The protocol was immunoSEQ multiplex PCR, while the TCRdb copy is restricted to in-frame clones and leaves out a portion. The repertoire holds around 2,000,000 clones, with about 95% as singletons. The sample comprised naive CD8+ T cells sorted from blood. The receptors come from a man aged 18-30 years in good health.

This chain uses TRBV4-1 with TRBJ1-1, with D unresolved. V was clipped by 4 bases and J by 2 bases, with 14 bases between them. The CDR3 contains 15 residues. Germline V gene sequence: CDR1 MGHRA, CDR2 YSYEKL. The CDR3 region has the DNA TGCGCCAGCAGCCCTTCCGGTAGGGCAAACACTGAAGCTTTCTTT. Amino acids: CASSPSGRANTEAFF.

The chain joins TRBV27 to TRBJ1-1; D gene unclear. Germline values: CDR1 MNHEY, CDR2 SMNVEV (reference sequence). This CDR3 has 13 amino acids. Trimming took off 4 bases at V and 1 base at J, with 7 bases between the two ends. CDR3 sequence (DNA): TGTGCCAGCAGTTACGCCCAGAACACTGAAGCTTTCTTT. Its protein is CASSYAQNTEAFF.

As concerns this clone: Within the sample, other DNA sequences also encode this same CDR3. The chain has TRBV7-9 and TRBJ2-7; 8 nucleotides line up with TRBD1. This CDR3 has 12 residues. Germline values: CDR1 SEHNR, CDR2 FQNEAQ (reference sequence). The junction had 3 bases not matched to a gene; V was cut back by 5 bases and J by 6 bases. The CDR3 DNA is TGTGCCAGCAGCGCAACAGGGGGCGAGCAGTACTTC. Protein: CASSATGGEQYF.